This TCR beta chain was sequenced during a study of shared clonotypes between healthy human individuals. Study-wide context: CD4 naive and memory got three plates each, CD8 naive two, CD8 memory one. Study conclusions and caveats: Only blood underwent sampling, and tissue repertoires likely differ. Larger estimated richness was generally recorded for naive subsets relative to memory subsets. Approximately 4.5% was the fraction of naive CD4 clonotypes found shared across several donors.

Worth noting for this clone: Its antigen is as yet unknown.

The ends were cut back, 5 bases at V and 1 base at J, with 14 bases in the middle. Germline V gene data show CDR1 as LNHDA and CDR2 as SQIVND (reference sequence). The CDR3 consists of 15 residues. Clones were read by immunoSEQ multiplex PCR, and TCRdb kept only the in-frame ones, dropping some. The sample includes approximately 2.5 million clones, approximately 93% of them seen just once. The TCR comes from a man between 18 and 29 years old in good health. Some clones in this sample may be carry-over from other donors' samples. The sequencing sample was made of naive CD4+ T cells from PBMCs. As for subset: CD45RA+ positively selected. The chain joins TRBV19 to TRBJ2-5; D might be TRBD2 (5 bases). CDR3 sequence (DNA): TGTGCCAGTAGTGGGCTAGCCTCGTCCCAAGAGACCCAGTACTTC. Translation: CASSGLASSQETQYF.